The next 10 T cell receptor beta chains were all read from a single sample in a study of T cell responses to AZD1222 COVID-19 vaccine. Some clones are missing from TCRdb's copy, which holds only in-frame ones; the method was immunoSEQ multiplex PCR. Found here are 150,000 or so clones, about nine tenths of them singletons; the top ten hold about 9%. The sequences come from peripheral blood, collected 28 days after the second AZD1222 dose. The receptor set was obtained from an adult who received the AZD1222 COVID-19 vaccine.

V is TRBV18 and J is TRBJ1-4, with D maybe TRBD1 (5 bases). Germline loops: CDR1 KGHSH, CDR2 LQKENI. This CDR3 has 14 amino acids. V gave up 3 bases and J gave up 5 bases, with 10 bases separating them. CDR3 sequence (DNA): TGTGCCAGCTCACCGTGGACACAGAATGAAAAACTGTTTTTT. This encodes CASSPWTQNEKLFF.

Remarks on this clone: This CDR3 is also generated by other DNA sequences in the sample. The chain has TRBV7-2 and TRBJ2-1; D might be TRBD2 (6 bases). Trimming took 5 bases from V and 4 from J, leaving 15 bases between them. CDR1 is SGHTA, CDR2 FQGNSA, per germline. The CDR3 totals 15 residues. CDR3 in amino acids: CASSPLRDLYNEQFF. For the CDR3, the DNA is TGTGCCAGCAGCCCCCTCCGGGACTTGTACAATGAGCAGTTCTTC.

This sequence joins TRBV21-1 and TRBJ2-1; the listed D gene, TRBD1, was not tested against the DNA. TRBV21-1 is a pseudogene. There are 17 residues in the CDR3. CDR3 sequence: CASSKATTVSNLNEQFF. DNA for the CDR3: TGTGCCAGCAGCAAAGCGACGACAGTCTCGAACCTCAATGAGCAGTTCTTC.

The rearrangement links TRBV15 to TRBJ2-2; D uncertain. Trimming stripped 0 bases from V and 1 base from J, with 6 bases between. This CDR3 contains 15 residues. Germline CDR1 LNHNV, CDR2 YYDKDF (reference sequence). DNA for the CDR3: TGTGCCACCAGCAGAGACAACCGGAACACCGGGGAGCTGTTTTTT. This sequence encodes CATSRDNRNTGELFF.

This sequence joins TRBV7-9 and TRBJ1-5; D is uncertain. Per germline, CDR1 SEHNR and CDR2 FQNEAQ (reference sequence). V dropped 1 base and J dropped 7 bases, with 5 bases sitting between them. This CDR3 spans 12 amino acids. For the CDR3, the DNA is TGTGCCAGCAGCTTAGATCTACAGCCCCAGCATTTT. Its translation: CASSLDLQPQHF.

The rearrangement links TRBV12-3 or TRBV12-4 to TRBJ2-5, with D uncertain. The CDR3 length is 13 residues. With 0 bases removed from V and 2 bases from J, the gap between germline ends came to 4 bases. CDR3 nucleotide sequence: TGTGCCAGCAGTTTAGCAAGACAAGAGACCCAGTACTTC. Its translation: CASSLARQETQYF.

This clone was observed a single time. The rearrangement joins TRBV14 to TRBJ2-5, with 9 bases identical to TRBD1. Germline lookup yields CDR1 SGHDN and CDR2 FVKESK. The CDR3 is 17 residues long. V was pared by 2 bases and J by 5 bases, with 12 bases of the junction left unmatched. The CDR3 DNA follows: TGTGCCAGCAGCCAACTCGGACAGGGGAAGGGGCAGGAGACCCAGTACTTC. This sequence encodes CASSQLGQGKGQETQYF.

The chain uses TRBV27 and TRBJ1-1; TRBD1 agrees at 8 bases. Germline CDR1 is MNHEY and CDR2 is SMNVEV (reference sequence). This CDR3 is 15 amino acids long. Trimming at V came to 3 bases and at J to 11 bases, leaving 14 bases not matched to a gene. CDR3 DNA sequence: TGTGCCAGCAGTTTCGGCAGGGGGCTCCCTGGGGGGGCTTTCTTT. Amino acids: CASSFGRGLPGGAFF.

The chain links TRBV18 to TRBJ1-1; tentatively, D is TRBD1 (5 bases). There are 14 residues in the CDR3. Germline-derived CDR1 and CDR2 are KGHSH and LQKENI. Trimming left V 5 bases short and J 5 bases short, with 15 bases between. The CDR3 region is CASSSGGGGTEAFF. DNA for the CDR3: TGTGCCAGCTCATCCGGGGGGGGAGGAACTGAAGCTTTCTTT.

The chain carries TRBV28 and TRBJ2-2; D tentatively fits TRBD1 or TRBD2 (5 bases each). CDR3 length: 13 amino acids. The V end was cut by 3 bases, the J end by 7 bases, with 9 bases between. In germline, CDR1 is MDHEN, CDR2 SYDVKM. CDR3 in DNA: TGTGCCAGCAGTTTGGGGGAAATCGGGGAGCTGTTTTTT. It translates to CASSLGEIGELFF.